These 3 T cell receptor beta chains originate from one sample sequenced in a study of cytomegalovirus exposure and HLA in healthy donors. In the PCR, 60 Vbeta and 13 Jbeta primers were used. Some clones are missing from TCRdb's copy, which holds only in-frame ones; the method was immunoSEQ multiplex PCR. The sample yields 150,000 to 200,000 clones, roughly three quarters seen once. The sample comprised PBMCs. The receptors here all came from a man aged 18 to 29 in good health and CMV-seropositive.

The rearrangement joins TRBV6-6 to TRBJ2-5; D remains unclear. CDR3 size: 15 residues. In germline, CDR1 is MNHNY, CDR2 SVGAGI (reference sequence). The V gene lost 4 bases and the J gene lost 0 bases, with 12 bases spanning the gap. CDR3 loop: CASSSTKEDQETQYF. The CDR3, as DNA: TGTGCCAGCAGTTCCACTAAAGAGGACCAAGAGACCCAGTACTTC.

V is TRBV12-5 and J is TRBJ1-4; TRBD1 matches 8 bases. The V and J ends lost 2 bases and 2 bases, in that order; junction bases with no gene match: 10. The CDR3 extends over 18 amino acids. Germline assignment: CDR1 LGHNT and CDR2 FRNRAP. The CDR3 reads CASGLTSWTGKTNEKLFF. The CDR3 DNA follows: TGTGCTAGTGGTTTGACTTCTTGGACAGGGAAGACTAATGAAAAACTGTTTTTT.

The CDR3 DNA reads TGTGCCAGCAGCCCGGGAGCGGGACGAGTCGAAGAGACCCAGTACTTC. It yields the protein CASSPGAGRVEETQYF. The chain is built from TRBV11-1 and TRBJ2-5; the match to TRBD2 covers 7 bases. The CDR3 length is 16 residues. The trim removed 5 bases at V and 3 bases at J, leaving 12 bases unmatched. Germline V gene sequence: CDR1 SGHAT, CDR2 FQDESV (reference sequence). The complete variable domain, with remaining parts taken from reference TRBV11-1 and TRBJ2-5, reads EAEVAQSPRYKITEKSQAVAFWCDPISGHATLYWYRQILGQGPELLVQFQDESVVDDSQLPKDRFSAERLKGVDSTLKIQPAELGDSAMYLCASSPGAGRVEETQYFGPGTRLLVL.